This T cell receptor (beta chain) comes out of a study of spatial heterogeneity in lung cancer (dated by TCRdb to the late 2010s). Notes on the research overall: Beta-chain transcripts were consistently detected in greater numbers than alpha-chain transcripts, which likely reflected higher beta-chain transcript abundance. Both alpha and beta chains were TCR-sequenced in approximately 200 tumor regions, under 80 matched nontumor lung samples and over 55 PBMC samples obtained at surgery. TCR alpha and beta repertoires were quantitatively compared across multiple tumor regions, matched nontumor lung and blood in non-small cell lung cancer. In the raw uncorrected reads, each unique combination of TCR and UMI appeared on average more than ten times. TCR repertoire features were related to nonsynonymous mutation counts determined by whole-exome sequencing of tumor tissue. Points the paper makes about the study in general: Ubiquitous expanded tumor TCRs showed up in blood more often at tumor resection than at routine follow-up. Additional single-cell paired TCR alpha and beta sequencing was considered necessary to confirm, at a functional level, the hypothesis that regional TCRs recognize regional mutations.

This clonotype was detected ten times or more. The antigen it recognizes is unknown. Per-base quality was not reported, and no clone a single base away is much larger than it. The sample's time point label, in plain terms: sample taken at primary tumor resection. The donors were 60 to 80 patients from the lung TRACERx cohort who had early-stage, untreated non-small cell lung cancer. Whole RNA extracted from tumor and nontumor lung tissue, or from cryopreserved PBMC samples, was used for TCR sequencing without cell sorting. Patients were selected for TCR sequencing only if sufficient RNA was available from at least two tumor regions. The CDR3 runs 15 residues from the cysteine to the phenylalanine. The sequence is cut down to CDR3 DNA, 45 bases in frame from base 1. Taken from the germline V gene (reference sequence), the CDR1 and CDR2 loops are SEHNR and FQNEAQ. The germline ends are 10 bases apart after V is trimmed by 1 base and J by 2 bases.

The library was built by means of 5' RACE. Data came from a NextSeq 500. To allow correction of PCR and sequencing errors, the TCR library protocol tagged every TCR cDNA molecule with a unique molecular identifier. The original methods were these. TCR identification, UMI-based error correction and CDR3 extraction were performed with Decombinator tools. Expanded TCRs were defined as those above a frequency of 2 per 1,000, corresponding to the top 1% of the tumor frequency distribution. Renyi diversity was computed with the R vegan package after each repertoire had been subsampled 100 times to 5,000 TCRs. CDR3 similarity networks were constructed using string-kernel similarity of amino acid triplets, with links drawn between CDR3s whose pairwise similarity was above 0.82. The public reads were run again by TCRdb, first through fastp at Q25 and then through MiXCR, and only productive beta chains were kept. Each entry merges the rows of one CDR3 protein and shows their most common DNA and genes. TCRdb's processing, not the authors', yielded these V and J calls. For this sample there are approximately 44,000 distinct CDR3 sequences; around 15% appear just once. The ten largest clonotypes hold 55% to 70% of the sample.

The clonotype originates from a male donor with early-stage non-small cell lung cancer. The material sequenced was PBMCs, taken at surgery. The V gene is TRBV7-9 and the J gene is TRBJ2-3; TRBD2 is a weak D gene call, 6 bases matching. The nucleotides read TGTGCCAGCAGCTTAGACGAGGACTACACAGATACGCAGTATTTT. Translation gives CASSLDEDYTDTQYF.